This T cell receptor (beta chain) was observed in a study of human T cells and chemical hapten exposure. Overall study: There were per-sample TCR yield variations, arising mainly from small pooled library volume differences.

This clonotype came up many times. CDR3 size: 19 residues. Between the trimmed V and J ends, which lost 0 bases and 0 bases, there was a span of 19 bases. CDR1 is SGHVS and CDR2 is FNYEAQ in the germline V gene. Library construction involved attaching unique molecular identifiers to individual cDNA molecules, which allowed quantitative, reproducible TCR counting. TCRdb ran MiXCR on the 5' RACE reads and lists one entry per CDR3 protein. Counted here are approximately 81,000 distinct CDR3 sequences, more than 7% occurring once; the ten biggest clones make up about 2.1%. Researchers extracted total RNA from unfractionated whole blood.

The sequence was collected from a male donor in good health. This chain uses TRBV7-6 with TRBJ2-3; D may be TRBD1 (6 bases). For the CDR3, the DNA is TGTGCCAGCAGCTTAGCGACAGGCCTTGGTCCTTCGAGCACAGATACGCAGTATTTT. Protein product: CASSLATGLGPSSTDTQYF.